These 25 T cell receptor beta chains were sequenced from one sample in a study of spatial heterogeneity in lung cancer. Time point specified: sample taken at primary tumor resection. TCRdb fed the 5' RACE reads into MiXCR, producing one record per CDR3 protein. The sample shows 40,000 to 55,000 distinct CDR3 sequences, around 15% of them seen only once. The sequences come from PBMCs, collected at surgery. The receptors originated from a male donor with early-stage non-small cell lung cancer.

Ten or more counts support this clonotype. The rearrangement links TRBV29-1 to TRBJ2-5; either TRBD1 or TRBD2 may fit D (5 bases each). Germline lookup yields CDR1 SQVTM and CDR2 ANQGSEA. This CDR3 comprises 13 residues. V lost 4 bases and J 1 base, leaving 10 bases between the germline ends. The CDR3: CSVARDGQETQYF. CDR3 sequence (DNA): TGCAGCGTTGCCCGGGACGGCCAAGAGACCCAGTACTTC.

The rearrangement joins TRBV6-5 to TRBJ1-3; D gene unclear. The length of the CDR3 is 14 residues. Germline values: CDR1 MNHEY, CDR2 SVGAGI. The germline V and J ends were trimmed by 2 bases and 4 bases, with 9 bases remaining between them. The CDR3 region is CASSYETTGNTIYF. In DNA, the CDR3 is TGTGCCAGCAGTTACGAGACTACAGGAAACACCATATATTTT.

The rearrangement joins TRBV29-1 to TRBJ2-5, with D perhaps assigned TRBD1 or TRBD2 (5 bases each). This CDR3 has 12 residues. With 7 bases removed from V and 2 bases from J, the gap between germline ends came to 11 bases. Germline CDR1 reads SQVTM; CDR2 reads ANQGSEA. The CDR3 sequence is CSAQGPQETQYF. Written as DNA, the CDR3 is TGCAGCGCGCAGGGACCTCAAGAGACCCAGTACTTC.

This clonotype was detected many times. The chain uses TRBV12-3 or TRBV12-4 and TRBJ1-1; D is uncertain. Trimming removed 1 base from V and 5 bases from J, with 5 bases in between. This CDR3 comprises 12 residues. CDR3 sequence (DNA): TGTGCCAGCAGTTTAGTTGGGACTGAAGCTTTCTTT. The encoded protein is CASSLVGTEAFF.

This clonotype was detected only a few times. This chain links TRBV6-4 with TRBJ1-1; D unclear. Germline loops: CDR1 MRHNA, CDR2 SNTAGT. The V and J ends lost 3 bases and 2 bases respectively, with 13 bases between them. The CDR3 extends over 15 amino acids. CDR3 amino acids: CASSESGMLNTEAFF. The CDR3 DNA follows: TGTGCCAGCAGTGAATCGGGGATGTTAAACACTGAAGCTTTCTTT.

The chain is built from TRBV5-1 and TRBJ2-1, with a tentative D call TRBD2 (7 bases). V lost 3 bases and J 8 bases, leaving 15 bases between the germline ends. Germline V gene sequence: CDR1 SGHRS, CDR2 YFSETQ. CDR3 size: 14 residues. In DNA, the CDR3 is TGCGCCAGCAGCTGGGGGGCTAGCGGCCATGAGCAGTTCTTC. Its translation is CASSWGASGHEQFF.

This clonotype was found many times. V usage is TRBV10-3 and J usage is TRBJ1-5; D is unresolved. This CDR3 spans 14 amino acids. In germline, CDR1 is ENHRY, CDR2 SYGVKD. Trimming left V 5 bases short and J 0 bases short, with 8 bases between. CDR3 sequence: CAISSDGSNQPQHF. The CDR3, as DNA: TGTGCCATCAGTTCCGACGGTAGCAATCAGCCCCAGCATTTT.

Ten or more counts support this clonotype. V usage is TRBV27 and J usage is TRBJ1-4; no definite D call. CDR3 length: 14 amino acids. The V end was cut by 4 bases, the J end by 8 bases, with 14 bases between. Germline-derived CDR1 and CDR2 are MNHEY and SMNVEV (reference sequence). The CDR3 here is CASSYTYGGEKLFF. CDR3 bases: TGTGCCAGCAGTTACACTTACGGCGGAGAAAAACTGTTTTTT.

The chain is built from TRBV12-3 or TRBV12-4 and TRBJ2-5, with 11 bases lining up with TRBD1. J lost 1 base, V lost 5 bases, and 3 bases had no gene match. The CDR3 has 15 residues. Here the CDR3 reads CASSRDRGFQETQYF. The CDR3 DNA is TGTGCCAGCAGTCGGGACAGGGGGTTCCAAGAGACCCAGTACTTC.

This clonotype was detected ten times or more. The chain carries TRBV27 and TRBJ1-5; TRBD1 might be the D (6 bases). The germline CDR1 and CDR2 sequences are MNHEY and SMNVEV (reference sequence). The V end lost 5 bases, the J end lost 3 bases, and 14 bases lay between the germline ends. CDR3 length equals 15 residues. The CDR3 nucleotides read TGTGCCAGCAGTAGCCAGGGGATTCCCAATCAGCCCCAGCATTTT. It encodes CASSSQGIPNQPQHF.

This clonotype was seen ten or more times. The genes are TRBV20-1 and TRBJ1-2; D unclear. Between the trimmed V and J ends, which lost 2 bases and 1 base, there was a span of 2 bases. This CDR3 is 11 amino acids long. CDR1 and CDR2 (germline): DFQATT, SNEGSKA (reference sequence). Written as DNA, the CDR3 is TGCAGTGCTAGAAGTAACTATGGCTACACCTTC. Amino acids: CSARSNYGYTF.

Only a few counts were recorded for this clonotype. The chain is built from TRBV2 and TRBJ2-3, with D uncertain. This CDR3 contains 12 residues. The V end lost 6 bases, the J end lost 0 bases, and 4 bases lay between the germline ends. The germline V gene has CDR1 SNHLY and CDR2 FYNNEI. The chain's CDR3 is CASRLSTDTQYF. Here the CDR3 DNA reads TGTGCCAGCAGACTGAGCACAGATACGCAGTATTTT.

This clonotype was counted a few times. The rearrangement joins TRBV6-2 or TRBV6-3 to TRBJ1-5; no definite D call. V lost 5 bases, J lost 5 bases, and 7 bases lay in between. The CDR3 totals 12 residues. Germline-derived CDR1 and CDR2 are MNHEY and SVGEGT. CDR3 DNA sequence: TGTGCCAGCAGTAGTGGTTATCAGCCCCAGCATTTT. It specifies CASSSGYQPQHF.

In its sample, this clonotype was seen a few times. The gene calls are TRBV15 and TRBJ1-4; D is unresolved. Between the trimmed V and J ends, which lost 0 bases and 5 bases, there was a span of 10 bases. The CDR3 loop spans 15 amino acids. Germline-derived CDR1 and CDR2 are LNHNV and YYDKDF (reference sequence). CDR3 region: CATSRDRQINEKLFF. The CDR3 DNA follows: TGTGCCACCAGCAGAGATCGCCAGATCAATGAAAAACTGTTTTTT.

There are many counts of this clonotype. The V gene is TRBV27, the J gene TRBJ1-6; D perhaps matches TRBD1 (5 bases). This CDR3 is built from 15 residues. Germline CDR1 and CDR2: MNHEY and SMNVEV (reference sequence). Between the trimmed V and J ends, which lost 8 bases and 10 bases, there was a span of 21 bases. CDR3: CASGQLPSVGSPLHF. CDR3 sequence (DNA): TGTGCCAGCGGACAACTACCCTCGGTGGGGTCACCCCTCCACTTT.

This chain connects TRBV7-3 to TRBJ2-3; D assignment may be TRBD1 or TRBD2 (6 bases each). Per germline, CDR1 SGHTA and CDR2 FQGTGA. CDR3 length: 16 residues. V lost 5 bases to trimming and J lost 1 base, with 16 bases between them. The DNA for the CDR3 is TGTGCCAGCAGCCCGTCGGGGGCGTTCGGCACAGATACGCAGTATTTT. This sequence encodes CASSPSGAFGTDTQYF.

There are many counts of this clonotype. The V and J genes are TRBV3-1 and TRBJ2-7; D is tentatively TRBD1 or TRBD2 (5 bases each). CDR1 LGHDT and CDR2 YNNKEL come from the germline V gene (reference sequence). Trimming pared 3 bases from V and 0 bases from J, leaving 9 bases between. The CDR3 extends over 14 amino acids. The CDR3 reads CASSQGPNSYEQYF. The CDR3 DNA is TGTGCCAGCAGCCAGGGACCGAACTCCTACGAGCAGTACTTC.

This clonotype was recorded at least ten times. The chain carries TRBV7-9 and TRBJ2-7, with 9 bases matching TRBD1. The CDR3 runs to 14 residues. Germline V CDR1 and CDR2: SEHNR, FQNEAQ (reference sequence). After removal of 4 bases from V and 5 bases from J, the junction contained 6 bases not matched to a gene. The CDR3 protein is CASSSRGQGNEQYF. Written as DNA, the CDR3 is TGTGCCAGCAGCTCCAGGGGACAGGGAAACGAGCAGTACTTC.

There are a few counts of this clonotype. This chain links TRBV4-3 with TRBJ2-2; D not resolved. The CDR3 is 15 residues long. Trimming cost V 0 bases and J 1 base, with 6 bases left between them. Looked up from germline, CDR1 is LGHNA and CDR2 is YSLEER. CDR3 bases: TGCGCCAGCAGCCAAGATGTACGGAACACCGGGGAGCTGTTTTTT. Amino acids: CASSQDVRNTGELFF.

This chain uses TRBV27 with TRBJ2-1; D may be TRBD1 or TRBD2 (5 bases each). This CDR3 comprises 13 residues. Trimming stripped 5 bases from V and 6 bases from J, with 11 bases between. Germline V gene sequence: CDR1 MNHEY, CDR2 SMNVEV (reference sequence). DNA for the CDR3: TGTGCCAGCAGTCCGGGGACCCTCAATGAGCAGTTCTTC. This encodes CASSPGTLNEQFF.

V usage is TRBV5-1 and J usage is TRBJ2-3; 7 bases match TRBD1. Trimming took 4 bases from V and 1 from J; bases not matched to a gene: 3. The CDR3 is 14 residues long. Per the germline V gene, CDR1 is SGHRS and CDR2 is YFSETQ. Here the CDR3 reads CASSPTGGTDTQYF. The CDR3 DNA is TGCGCCAGCAGCCCTACAGGGGGCACAGATACGCAGTATTTT. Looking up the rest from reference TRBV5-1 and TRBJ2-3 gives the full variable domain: KAGVTQTPRYLIKTRGQQVTLSCSPISGHRSVSWYQQTPGQGLQFLFEYFSETQRNKGNFPGRFSGRQFSNSRSEMNVSTLELGDSALYLCASSPTGGTDTQYFGPGTRLTVL.

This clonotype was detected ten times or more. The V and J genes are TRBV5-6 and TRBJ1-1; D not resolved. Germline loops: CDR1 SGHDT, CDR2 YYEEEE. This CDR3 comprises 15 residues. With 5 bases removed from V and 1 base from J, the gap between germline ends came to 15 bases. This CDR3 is CASSPTRARNTEAFF. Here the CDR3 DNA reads TGTGCCAGCAGTCCAACCCGGGCCCGGAACACTGAAGCTTTCTTT.

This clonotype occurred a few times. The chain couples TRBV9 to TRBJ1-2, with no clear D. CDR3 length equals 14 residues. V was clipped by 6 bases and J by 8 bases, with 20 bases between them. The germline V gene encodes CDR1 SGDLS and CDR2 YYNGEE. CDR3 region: CASTAGGSRKGYTF. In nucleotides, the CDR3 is TGTGCCAGCACTGCCGGTGGGTCAAGAAAGGGCTACACCTTC. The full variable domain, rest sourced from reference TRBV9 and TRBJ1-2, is DSGVTQTPKHLITATGQRVTLRCSPRSGDLSVYWYQQSLDQGLQFLIQYYNGEERAKGNILERFSAQQFPDLHSELNLSSLELGDSALYFCASTAGGSRKGYTFGSGTRLTVV.

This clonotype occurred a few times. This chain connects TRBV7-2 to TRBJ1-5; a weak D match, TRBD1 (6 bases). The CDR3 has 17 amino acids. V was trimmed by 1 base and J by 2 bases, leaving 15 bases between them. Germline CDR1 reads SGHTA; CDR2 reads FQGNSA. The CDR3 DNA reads TGTGCCAGCAGCTTAGGATGGGGGGCTGAGGGCAATCAGCCCCAGCATTTT. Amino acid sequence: CASSLGWGAEGNQPQHF.

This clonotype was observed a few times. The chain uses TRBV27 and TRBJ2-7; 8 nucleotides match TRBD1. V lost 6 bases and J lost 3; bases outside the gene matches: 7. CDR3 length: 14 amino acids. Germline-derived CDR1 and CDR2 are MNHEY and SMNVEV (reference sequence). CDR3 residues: CASSETGALYEQYF. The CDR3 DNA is TGTGCCAGCAGCGAGACAGGGGCCCTCTACGAGCAGTACTTC.